The rows below give T cell receptor beta chains drawn from one sample of a study of T cells in tuberculosis. TCRdb's copy holds only in-frame clones and misses some; the assay was immunoSEQ multiplex PCR. Counted here are roughly 28,000 clones, 90% occurring once; the ten biggest clones make up 5% to 7%. The source material was PBMCs. The receptor source for this set is a donor aged 10 to 29 with latent tuberculosis or without tuberculosis infection. Both conserved end residues are part of each CDR3. D genes are given only for firm matches. Where a row states a size, it is once, few, many or the class of an expanded clone; other rows omit it.

d_gene	v_gene	j_gene	abundance	CDR3aa	CDR3nt
-	TRBV29-1	TRBJ2-5	-	CSVEGNQETQYF	TGCAGCGTTGAGGGCAACCAAGAGACCCAGTACTTC
-	TRBV6-1	TRBJ2-2	-	CASSPRDPGELFF	TGTGCCAGCAGTCCCAGGGATCCCGGGGAGCTGTTTTTT
-	TRBV27	TRBJ1-1	-	CASSLWQYTEAFF	TGTGCCAGCAGTTTGTGGCAATACACTGAAGCTTTCTTT
-	TRBV2	TRBJ1-5	-	CASSGRLDRSFNQPQHF	TGTGCCAGCAGTGGTCGCTTGGACAGAAGCTTTAATCAGCCCCAGCATTTT
TRBD2	TRBV4-1	TRBJ2-2	-	CASSRALAEELFF	TGCGCCAGCAGCCGAGCCCTAGCGGAGGAGCTGTTTTTT
-	TRBV5-6	TRBJ2-3	-	CASSLWGPYTDTQYF	TGTGCCAGCAGCTTGTGGGGGCCCTACACAGATACGCAGTATTTT
TRBD2	TRBV28	TRBJ2-3	once	CASSPGTSGTFDTQYF	TGTGCCAGCAGTCCGGGGACTAGCGGGACGTTCGATACGCAGTATTTT
-	TRBV21-1	TRBJ1-6	-	CASTHAPGQGGSPLHF	TGTGCCAGCACCCACGCACCGGGACAGGGGGGTTCACCCCTCCACTTT
TRBD2	TRBV11-2	TRBJ2-5	-	CASSKGTSGGVLETQYF	TGTGCCAGCAGCAAAGGGACTAGCGGGGGGGTTTTGGAGACCCAGTACTTC
-	TRBV5-1	TRBJ2-5	-	CASSLYAGEQETQYF	TGCGCCAGCAGCTTATACGCAGGGGAGCAAGAGACCCAGTACTTC
TRBD2	TRBV4-1	TRBJ2-1	-	CASSRLGLGFDEQFF	TGCGCCAGCAGCCGCTTGGGACTAGGGTTCGATGAGCAGTTCTTC
-	TRBV29-1	TRBJ2-5	-	CSVWTGFQETQYF	TGCAGCGTGTGGACTGGTTTCCAAGAGACCCAGTACTTC
-	TRBV5-4	TRBJ2-5	-	CASSFVGETQYF	TGTGCCAGCAGCTTTGTCGGGGAGACCCAGTACTTC
-	TRBV7-3	TRBJ1-6	-	CASSLPYYNSPLHF	TGTGCCAGCAGCCTCCCGTACTATAATTCACCCCTCCACTTT
TRBD1	TRBV10-3	TRBJ2-7	-	CAIRETGASYEQYF	TGTGCCATCAGGGAAACAGGGGCCTCCTACGAGCAGTACTTC
-	TRBV27	TRBJ1-1	-	CASSLMGGMNTEAFF	TGTGCCAGCAGTTTAATGGGCGGGATGAACACTGAAGCTTTCTTT
-	TRBV19	TRBJ1-5	once	CASSILDSFNQPQHF	TGTGCCAGTAGTATCTTGGACAGTTTTAATCAGCCCCAGCATTTT
TRBD1	TRBV28	TRBJ1-5	-	CASSSRTGLRNQPQHF	TGTGCCAGCAGTTCGCGGACAGGGCTAAGGAATCAGCCCCAGCATTTT
-	TRBV5-5	TRBJ2-3	-	CASSLNRPGGRADTQYF	TGTGCCAGCAGCTTAAACCGACCGGGGGGCCGGGCAGATACGCAGTATTTT
-	TRBV6-6	TRBJ1-1	-	CASTFGRNTEAFF	TGTGCCAGCACGTTCGGGAGGAACACTGAAGCTTTCTTT
-	TRBV19	TRBJ1-6	few	CASKQDYNSPLHF	TGTGCCAGTAAACAGGACTATAATTCACCCCTCCACTTT
-	TRBV5-6	TRBJ2-7	-	CASSLGRRMWGAYEQYF	TGTGCCAGCAGCTTGGGTCGCCGGATGTGGGGAGCCTACGAGCAGTACTTC
-	TRBV1	TRBJ2-5	-	CTSSQDNRTGLQETQYF	TGCACCAGCAGCCAAGATAACAGGACAGGTCTCCAAGAGACCCAGTACTTC
-	TRBV21-1	TRBJ2-3	once	CASSKGVARSDTQYF	TGTGCCAGCAGCAAAGGCGTCGCCCGCTCCGATACGCAGTATTTT
-	TRBV5-1	TRBJ1-1	-	CASSKGGLVNTEAFF	TGCGCCAGCAGCAAAGGGGGATTGGTGAACACTGAAGCTTTCTTT
TRBD1	TRBV15	TRBJ2-2	-	CATRQGSDTGELFF	TGTGCCACAAGACAGGGTTCGGACACCGGGGAGCTGTTTTTT
-	TRBV4-1	TRBJ1-2	-	CASSQDHIGGYTF	TGCGCCAGCAGCCAAGACCATATCGGGGGCTACACCTTC
-	TRBV5-6	TRBJ2-7	once	CASSSKGAYEQYF	TGTGCCAGCAGCTCCAAGGGGGCCTACGAGCAGTACTTC
-	TRBV28	TRBJ1-4	-	CASSSRGGDEKLFF	TGTGCCAGCAGCTCCCGGGGAGGGGATGAAAAACTGTTTTTT
-	TRBV11-2	TRBJ2-7	-	CASSSGTHLSYEQYF	TGTGCCAGCAGCTCCGGGACTCACCTCTCCTACGAGCAGTACTTC
TRBD1	TRBV12-5	TRBJ1-2	-	CASGLDRGHGYTF	TGTGCTAGTGGTTTGGACAGGGGTCATGGCTACACCTTC
-	TRBV7-7	TRBJ2-1	once	CASSLAARGERAKGNEQFF	TGTGCCAGCAGCTTAGCCGCGCGAGGGGAGCGGGCAAAGGGCAATGAGCAGTTCTTC
-	TRBV1	TRBJ2-5	-	CTSSQECGLYQETQYF	TGCACCAGCAGCCAAGAATGTGGACTGTACCAAGAGACCCAGTACTTC
-	TRBV5-1	TRBJ2-2	-	CASSLRGIGAGELFF	TGCGCCAGCAGCTTGAGGGGGATCGGCGCCGGGGAGCTGTTTTTT
TRBD1	TRBV6-5	TRBJ2-7	-	CASSKNRGQYEQYF	TGTGCCAGCAGTAAAAACAGGGGGCAGTACGAGCAGTACTTC
TRBD1	TRBV27	TRBJ2-5	few	CARGGQEGTQYF	TGTGCCAGGGGGGGACAGGAAGGGACCCAGTACTTC
TRBD2	TRBV5-4	TRBJ2-3	few	CASSLGASGVFTDTQYF	TGTGCCAGCAGCTTGGGGGCTAGCGGGGTATTCACAGATACGCAGTATTTT
-	TRBV14	TRBJ1-6	-	CASSPTGSRLLSPLHF	TGTGCCAGCAGCCCCACAGGGAGTCGACTTCTTTCACCCCTCCACTTT
TRBD1	TRBV2	TRBJ1-1	-	CASIMETGGTEAFF	TGTGCCAGCATCATGGAGACAGGGGGCACTGAAGCTTTCTTT
TRBD2	TRBV5-1	TRBJ2-2	-	CASSLPSGATGELFF	TGCGCCAGCAGCCTACCAAGCGGGGCCACCGGGGAGCTGTTTTTT
TRBD2	TRBV10-3	TRBJ2-1	-	CAISEPGLAGGLGYNEQFF	TGTGCCATCAGTGAGCCGGGACTAGCGGGGGGGCTTGGCTACAATGAGCAGTTCTTC
-	TRBV6-1	TRBJ1-2	-	CASSERIPSPVPIYGYTF	TGTGCCAGCAGTGAACGTATCCCTAGTCCCGTGCCTATCTATGGCTACACCTTC
-	TRBV15	TRBJ2-3	-	CATSPRTLMGTDTQYF	TGTGCCACCAGCCCTAGGACACTAATGGGCACAGATACGCAGTATTTT
-	TRBV4-1	TRBJ2-1	-	CASSQEGAPGYNEQFF	TGCGCCAGCAGCCAAGAGGGGGCCCCGGGATACAATGAGCAGTTCTTC
-	TRBV9	TRBJ1-2	-	CASSVESGVHVGGYTF	TGTGCCAGCAGCGTAGAAAGCGGCGTACATGTGGGGGGCTACACCTTC
-	TRBV7-6	TRBJ1-2	once	CASSSGQSNYGYTF	TGTGCCAGCAGCTCTGGACAGAGCAACTATGGCTACACCTTC
-	TRBV6-5	TRBJ2-5	-	CASSTFGTRGETQYF	TGTGCCAGCAGCACCTTCGGGACTCGTGGAGAGACCCAGTACTTC
TRBD1	TRBV6-1	TRBJ2-3	-	CASSERGQATYPTF	TGTGCCAGCAGTGAAAGAGGACAGGCCACCTACCCAACTTTT
-	TRBV12-2	TRBJ1-4	-	CASRLARENGEKLFF	TGTGCAAGTCGCTTAGCGAGGGAGAATGGTGAAAAACTGTTTTTT
TRBD1	TRBV6-1	TRBJ2-3	-	CASRGQGISTDTQYF	TGTGCCAGCAGGGGACAGGGGATCAGCACAGATACGCAGTATTTT
TRBD1	TRBV28	TRBJ1-2	-	CASSFRDRADYGYTF	TGTGCCAGCAGTTTTCGGGACAGGGCCGACTATGGCTACACCTTC
TRBD2	TRBV28	TRBJ2-3	-	CASSFGGGTDTQYF	TGTGCCAGCAGTTTCGGGGGGGGCACAGATACGCAGTATTTT
-	TRBV29-1	TRBJ2-2	-	CSVADRGAETNTGELFF	TGCAGCGTAGCCGATCGGGGGGCGGAAACGAACACCGGGGAGCTGTTTTTT
-	TRBV5-1	TRBJ2-5	-	CASSPRISAQETQYF	TGCGCCAGCAGCCCCCGCATTAGCGCTCAAGAGACCCAGTACTTC
TRBD1	TRBV7-2	TRBJ2-5	-	CASSLANRGETQYF	TGTGCCAGCAGCTTAGCGAACAGGGGGGAGACCCAGTACTTC
TRBD1	TRBV2	TRBJ2-5	-	CASSKRGQAKETQYF	TGTGCCAGCAGTAAGCGTGGACAGGCGAAAGAGACCCAGTACTTC
-	TRBV9	TRBJ1-1	-	CASSVGGHQNTEAFF	TGTGCCAGCAGCGTAGGTGGACACCAGAACACTGAAGCTTTCTTT
TRBD1	TRBV2	TRBJ1-1	-	CASSVDRNEAFF	TGTGCCAGCAGCGTGGACAGGAATGAAGCTTTCTTT
TRBD1	TRBV5-1	TRBJ2-7	-	CASSRKTGAYEQYF	TGCGCCAGCAGCCGAAAGACAGGGGCCTACGAGCAGTACTTC